This TCR beta chain originates from a study of cytotoxic CD8 clonotypes in ibrutinib-treated CLL. Study overall: Sequencing produced an average of roughly 270,000 productive templates and under 95,000 productive rearrangements per sample. Study-wide results and limits: Clonality, elevated at ibrutinib response, dropped back toward baseline at progression. For progressing versus sustained-remission patients, sampling times were not the same.

Investigators sought sequencing depths of between 1 in 200,000 and 1 in 1 million T cells. Produced via immunoSEQ multiplex PCR; TCRdb's table is partial and in-frame only. The table has about 60,000 clones, 50% to 70% seen once; the top ten hold roughly 22%. About this clone itself: What it recognizes is unknown.

The CDR3 contains 15 residues. Germline V gene sequence: CDR1 MNHNS, CDR2 SASEGT. The sequence came from a human donor with chronic lymphocytic leukemia. V is TRBV6-1 and J is TRBJ2-3; TRBD2 aligns across 13 bases. Sequenced material: PBMCs, taken after 24 months of ibrutinib treatment. In DNA, the CDR3 is TGTGCGCATGGGACTAGCGGGGCGGGGACAGATACGCAGTATTTT. As protein: CAHGTSGAGTDTQYF.